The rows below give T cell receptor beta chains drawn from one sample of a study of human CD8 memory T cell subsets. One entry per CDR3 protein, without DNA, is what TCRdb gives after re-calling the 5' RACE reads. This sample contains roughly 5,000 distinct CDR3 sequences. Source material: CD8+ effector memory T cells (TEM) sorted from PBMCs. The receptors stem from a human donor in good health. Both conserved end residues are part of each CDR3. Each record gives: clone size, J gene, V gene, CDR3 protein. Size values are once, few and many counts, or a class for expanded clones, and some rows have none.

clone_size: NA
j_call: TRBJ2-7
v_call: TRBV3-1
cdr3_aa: CASSQQDRPYEQYF

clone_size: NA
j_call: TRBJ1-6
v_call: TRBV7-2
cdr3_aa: CASSLGGPRPLHF

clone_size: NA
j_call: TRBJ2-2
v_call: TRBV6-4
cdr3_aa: CASSDSGTGNTGELFF

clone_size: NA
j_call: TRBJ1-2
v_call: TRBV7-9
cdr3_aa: CASSSPDRAGYTF

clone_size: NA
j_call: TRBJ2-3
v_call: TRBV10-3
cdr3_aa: CAISGNRAPSTDTQYF

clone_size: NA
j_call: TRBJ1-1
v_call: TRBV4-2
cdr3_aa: CASSQHRELNEAFF

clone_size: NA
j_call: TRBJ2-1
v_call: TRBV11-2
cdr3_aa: CASSSPPSTSGIYNEQFF

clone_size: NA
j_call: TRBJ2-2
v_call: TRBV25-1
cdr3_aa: CASSEAAGTNTGELFF

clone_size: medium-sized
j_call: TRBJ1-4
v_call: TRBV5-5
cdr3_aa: CASSAGTDLEKLFF

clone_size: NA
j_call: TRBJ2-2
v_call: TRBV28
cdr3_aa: CASSLGDRATGELFF

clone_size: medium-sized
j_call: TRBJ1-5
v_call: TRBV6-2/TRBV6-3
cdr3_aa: CASSYDEATGGEAQPQHF

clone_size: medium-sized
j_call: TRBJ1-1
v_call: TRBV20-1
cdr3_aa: CSARPGGRDTEAFF

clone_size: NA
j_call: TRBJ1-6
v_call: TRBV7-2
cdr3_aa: CASSLDGGSPLHF

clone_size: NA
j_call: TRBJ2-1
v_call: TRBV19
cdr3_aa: CASSTRVSNEQFF

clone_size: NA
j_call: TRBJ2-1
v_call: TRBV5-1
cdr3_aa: CASSLARIAGVSYNEQFF

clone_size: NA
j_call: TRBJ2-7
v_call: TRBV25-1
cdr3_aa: CASSVQDLSYEQYF

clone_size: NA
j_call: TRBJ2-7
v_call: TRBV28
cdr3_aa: CASSPSAIYSGDVSYEQYF